What follows are 9 T cell receptor beta chains derived from one specimen sequenced in a study of shared clonotypes between healthy human individuals. Positively selected for CCR7, the CD45RO-negative cells used as naive CD8 cells excluded terminally differentiated effector memory CD45RA+ cells. Using immunoSEQ multiplex PCR, the repertoire was profiled, and TCRdb retains in-frame clones only, with some absent. The table includes millions of clones, about 93% detected once. Sequencing was performed on naive CD8+ T cells from PBMCs. These receptor sequences come from a man younger than 35 in good health. Some clones in this sample may be carry-over from other donors' samples.

The genes are TRBV27 and TRBJ1-1, with D unresolved. V was trimmed by 5 bases and J by 4 bases, leaving 14 bases between them. Per the germline V gene, CDR1 is MNHEY and CDR2 is SMNVEV (reference sequence). The CDR3 has 14 amino acids. The DNA for the CDR3 is TGTGCCAGCAGTCCGGGAGTGTTGGGCACTGAAGCTTTCTTT. Its translation: CASSPGVLGTEAFF.

This clone has only one observation. The chain uses TRBV9 and TRBJ2-3; D may match TRBD1 or TRBD2 (5 bases each). In germline, CDR1 is SGDLS, CDR2 YYNGEE. The CDR3 loop spans 15 amino acids. V was trimmed by 0 bases and J by 6 bases, leaving 14 bases between them. The CDR3 DNA reads as TGTGCCAGCAGCGTAGGAGGACGTTGGGGGGATACGCAGTATTTT. Translating it yields CASSVGGRWGDTQYF.

This clone is a singleton in its sample. This chain uses TRBV28 with TRBJ1-2; a weak D match, TRBD1 (5 bases). V lost 6 bases, J lost 5 bases, and 13 bases lay in between. There are 13 residues in the CDR3. Germline assignment: CDR1 MDHEN and CDR2 SYDVKM. The chain's CDR3 is CASSEVRDYGYTF. Here the CDR3 DNA reads TGTGCCAGCAGCGAAGTCAGGGATTATGGCTACACCTTC.

This chain links TRBV6-5 with TRBJ2-7, with a tentative D call TRBD1 (6 bases). CDR1 is MNHEY and CDR2 is SVGAGI in the germline V gene. The CDR3 has 15 amino acids. V was shortened by 0 bases and J by 2 bases, with 11 bases between the two germline ends. The CDR3 protein is CASSYSRGQAYEQYF. The CDR3 nucleotides read TGTGCCAGCAGTTACTCCAGGGGTCAGGCCTACGAGCAGTACTTC.

V is TRBV4-2 and J is TRBJ1-1; TRBD1 is a possible D gene (5 bases). V lost 0 bases and J 1 base, leaving 9 bases between the germline ends. The CDR3 has 15 amino acids. CDR1 is LGHNA and CDR2 is YNFKEQ in the germline V gene. CDR3 DNA: TGTGCCAGCAGCCAAGATTCAGGGAGGAACACTGAAGCTTTCTTT. This codes for CASSQDSGRNTEAFF.

This chain's CDR3 is CASSTRGTGTYEQFF. As DNA, the CDR3 is TGTGCCAGCAGTACGCGCGGGACAGGGACTTATGAGCAGTTCTTC. The chain carries TRBV28 and TRBJ2-1, with TRBD1 matching 9 bases. The V gene end was trimmed by 5 bases and the J gene end by 8 bases; junction bases not matched to a gene: 10. Germline V lookup: CDR1 MDHEN, CDR2 SYDVKM. This CDR3 has 15 residues.

The chain employs TRBV5-1 and TRBJ1-1, with a possible D match to TRBD1 (5 bases). The CDR3 covers 16 residues. Germline-derived CDR1 and CDR2 are SGHRS and YFSETQ. V dropped 4 bases and J dropped 11 bases, with 27 bases sitting between them. CDR3 DNA: TGCGCCAGCAGCAAAGAGTCAGCTGCCTCTGTCCGACAGGCTTTCTTT. Translation gives CASSKESAASVRQAFF.

This chain links TRBV11-3 with TRBJ2-5; TRBD1 or TRBD2 may be the D gene (5 bases each). The J call is doubtful: the DNA matches TRBJ2-7 better. This CDR3 spans 14 amino acids. Per germline, CDR1 SGHNT and CDR2 YENEEA. The CDR3 protein is CASSLRGVTYEQYF. The CDR3 nucleotides are TGTGCCAGCAGCCTCAGAGGGGTGACCTACGAGCAGTACTTC.

In DNA form, the CDR3 reads TGTGCCAGCAGCTTAGCGATGGTTCCCTACGAGCAGTACTTC. Protein: CASSLAMVPYEQYF. This chain joins TRBV7-9 and TRBJ2-7; D uncertain. V shed 0 bases and J shed 2 bases, with 8 bases lying between them. The CDR3 is 14 amino acids. Germline CDR1 is SEHNR and CDR2 is FQNEAQ (reference sequence).